This T cell receptor beta chain was profiled in a study of T cell changes during pregnancy in multiple sclerosis. Only in-frame clones appear in the TCRdb table, and some are missing; sequencing was by immunoSEQ multiplex PCR. The table lists about 72,000 clones, roughly 89% of them singletons. Per germline, CDR1 MNHEY and CDR2 SVGAGI. V lost 4 bases to trimming and J lost 2 bases, with 14 bases between them. The CDR3 runs 15 residues. V gene TRBV6-5 combines with J gene TRBJ1-2; the D is unclear. The sample here was peripheral blood, taken in the third trimester of pregnancy. The sequence was collected from a female donor in good health, enrolled as a control in a pregnancy study. CDR3 region: CASSSSADFNYGYTF. The CDR3 DNA is TGTGCCAGCAGTTCCTCCGCGGATTTCAACTATGGCTACACCTTC.